One sample yielded the 24 T cell receptor beta chains listed below, sequenced in a study of blood T cell repertoires in COVID-19. The protocol was immunoSEQ multiplex PCR, while the TCRdb copy is restricted to in-frame clones and leaves out a portion. The sample consists of about 260,000 clones, around 88% of them appearing once. Sequencing input: PBMCs or T cells enriched from blood (not recorded which). The receptors derive from a woman aged 45-65 years who had recovered from COVID-19.

The chain combines TRBV5-5 with TRBJ1-2; 7 bases map to TRBD1. The CDR3 consists of 12 residues. The germline gives CDR1 SGHKS, CDR2 YYEKEE (reference sequence). V lost 4 bases and J lost 8; bases outside the gene matches: 5. The CDR3 reads CASSRDRFGYTF. CDR3 nucleotides: TGTGCCAGCAGCAGGGACAGATTCGGCTACACCTTC.

DNA for the CDR3: TGTGCCAGCAGTTTAGTGCGTTTCTATGGCTACACCTTC. Its protein product is CASSLVRFYGYTF. J is TRBJ1-2 and V is TRBV12-3 or TRBV12-4; no firm D call. The CDR3 extends over 13 amino acids. V was pared by 1 base and J by 4 bases, with 7 bases between.

V usage is TRBV7-9 and J usage is TRBJ2-1; D is perhaps TRBD2 (6 bases). Germline V gene lookup returns CDR1 SEHNR and CDR2 FQNEAQ (reference sequence). The CDR3 covers 18 residues. V was cut by 6 bases and J by 0 bases, with 21 bases left in between. The chain's CDR3 is CASSVGGGWGSSYNEQFF. In DNA form, the CDR3 reads TGTGCCAGCAGTGTGGGCGGAGGGTGGGGAAGCTCCTACAATGAGCAGTTCTTC.

The V gene is TRBV11-2, the J gene TRBJ2-2; D possibly corresponds to TRBD2 (6 bases). The CDR3 loop spans 16 amino acids. The germline gives CDR1 SGHAT, CDR2 FQNNGV. Trimming took off 0 bases at V and 4 bases at J, with 12 bases between the two ends. CDR3 bases: TGTGCCAGCAGCTTAGAGGGGGGTTTGTTCACCGGGGAGCTGTTTTTT. As protein: CASSLEGGLFTGELFF.

The J gene is TRBJ2-1, the V gene TRBV7-9, with TRBD1 matching over 8 bases. The CDR3 is 18 residues long. Germline-derived CDR1 and CDR2 are SEHNR and FQNEAQ (reference sequence). The J segment lost 5 bases and the V segment lost 5 bases, leaving 17 bases of the junction unmatched. The CDR3 sequence is CASSLRDRTNMMDNEQFF. In DNA, the CDR3 is TGTGCCAGCAGCCTCCGGGACAGGACCAATATGATGGACAATGAGCAGTTCTTC. The whole variable domain, remainder taken from reference TRBV7-9 and TRBJ2-1, is DTGVSQNPRHKITKRGQNVTFRCDPISEHNRLYWYRQTLGQGPEFLTYFQNEAQLEKSRLLSDRFSAERPKGSFSTLEIQRTEQGDSAMYLCASSLRDRTNMMDNEQFFGPGTRLTVL.

This clone was counted between two and nine times. This chain uses TRBV27 with TRBJ2-2, with 11 bases that match TRBD1. This CDR3 has 13 residues. The germline CDR1 and CDR2 sequences are MNHEY and SMNVEV (reference sequence). The CDR3 nucleotides read TGTGGGGTTGGACAGGGGGCGTCCGGGGAGCTGTTTTTT. It specifies CGVGQGASGELFF.

This chain links TRBV7-2 with TRBJ1-2, with 9 bases that match TRBD1. The CDR3 is made up of 14 amino acids. The V segment lost 4 bases and the J segment 7 bases; nucleotides outside the gene matches: 7. In germline, CDR1 is SGHTA, CDR2 FQGNSA. CDR3 protein: CASSSNRGLGGYTF. In DNA, the CDR3 is TGTGCCAGCAGCTCCAACAGGGGGCTGGGTGGCTACACCTTC.

As for this clone: Within the sample, other DNA sequences also encode this same CDR3. J is TRBJ2-7 and V is TRBV24-1; 9 bases map to TRBD1. Unmatched junction bases numbered 3, after V lost 4 bases and J lost 3 bases. This CDR3 has 14 amino acids. CDR1 is KGHDR and CDR2 is SFDVKD in the germline V gene. CDR3 loop: CATSDQGQGYEQYF. The CDR3, as DNA: TGTGCCACCAGTGACCAGGGACAGGGCTACGAGCAGTACTTC.

The rearrangement joins TRBV29-1 to TRBJ1-5, with a possible D match to TRBD1 (5 bases). Deletions cut 6 bases from V and 6 bases from J, with 18 bases between. The CDR3 sequence is 14 residues long. CDR1 and CDR2 (germline): SQVTM, ANQGSEA. The CDR3 region has the DNA TGCAGCGTGGCGGTAGGAGGGGCTGCTCAGCCCCAGCATTTT. As protein: CSVAVGGAAQPQHF.

The rearrangement uses TRBV18 and TRBJ2-2; possibly TRBD1 for D (5 bases). The CDR3 totals 14 residues. V was clipped by 2 bases and J by 5 bases, with 9 bases between them. Germline V lookup: CDR1 KGHSH, CDR2 LQKENI. The CDR3 loop is CASSPGADTGELFF. The DNA of the CDR3 is TGTGCCAGCTCACCAGGGGCAGATACCGGGGAGCTGTTTTTT.

V is TRBV14 and J is TRBJ1-1; 7 bases agree with TRBD1. CDR3 length: 19 amino acids. The germline CDR1 and CDR2 sequences are SGHDN and FVKESK. With 1 base clipped from V and 4 bases from J, the junction kept 18 bases outside the gene matches. CDR3 in amino acids: CASSQGLERTGGTRTEAFF. The CDR3 DNA sequence: TGTGCCAGCAGCCAAGGCCTAGAGAGGACAGGCGGTACTCGCACTGAAGCTTTCTTT.

V is TRBV18 and J is TRBJ1-2; 7 bases are shared with TRBD1. The junction had 18 bases not matched to a gene; V was cut back by 6 bases and J by 8 bases. The CDR3 runs 16 residues. The germline V gene encodes CDR1 KGHSH and CDR2 LQKENI. CDR3 DNA sequence: TGTGCCAGCTCGGCAACAGGGGACTCCTTTGGAAGGGGCTACACCTTC. Its translation is CASSATGDSFGRGYTF.

The V and J genes are TRBV10-2 and TRBJ2-1; the D gene is possibly TRBD2 (5 bases). From germline, CDR1 is WSHSY and CDR2 SAAADI. The V end was cut by 4 bases, the J end by 10 bases, with 11 bases between. This CDR3 spans 12 amino acids. The CDR3 spells CASSVERLEQFF. CDR3 nucleotides: TGCGCCAGCAGTGTAGAGCGGTTGGAGCAGTTCTTC.

About this clone itself: Within the sample, other DNA sequences also encode this same CDR3. The chain combines TRBV12-3 or TRBV12-4 with TRBJ1-1; D may be TRBD1 (5 bases). Deletions cut 3 bases from V and 2 bases from J, with 7 bases between. The CDR3 contains 13 residues. The CDR3 reads CASSFQGNTEAFF. Here the CDR3 DNA reads TGTGCCAGCAGTTTCCAGGGAAACACTGAAGCTTTCTTT.

This chain connects TRBV7-6 to TRBJ2-5; D possibly corresponds to TRBD2 (7 bases). The CDR3 is made up of 16 amino acids. V lost 0 bases and J 5 bases, leaving 16 bases between the germline ends. Germline V gene lookup returns CDR1 SGHVS and CDR2 FNYEAQ. The CDR3 reads CASSLAWAGAGETQYF. For the CDR3, the DNA is TGTGCCAGCAGCTTAGCTTGGGCGGGGGCAGGGGAGACCCAGTACTTC.

The chain has TRBV5-4 and TRBJ2-5; a possible D gene is TRBD1 (5 bases). The germline V gene has CDR1 SGHNT and CDR2 YYREEE (reference sequence). The CDR3 is 14 residues long. Trimming removed 4 bases at V and 4 bases at J, with 14 bases between. The CDR3 sequence is CASSRGQTGETQYF. In DNA form, the CDR3 reads TGTGCCAGCAGCCGTGGACAAACGGGAGAGACCCAGTACTTC.

The chain carries TRBV5-1 and TRBJ2-3; 8 nucleotides agree with TRBD2. The CDR3 is made up of 18 amino acids. Trimming took 0 bases from V and 6 from J; bases not matched to a gene: 15. Germline V CDR1 and CDR2: SGHRS, YFSETQ. CDR3 nucleotides: TGCGCCAGCAGCTTGGCTGGGGCTAGCGGGCGGGGGGCGGATACGCAGTATTTT. It translates to CASSLAGASGRGADTQYF. Full variable domain (missing parts from reference TRBV5-1 and TRBJ2-3): KAGVTQTPRYLIKTRGQQVTLSCSPISGHRSVSWYQQTPGQGLQFLFEYFSETQRNKGNFPGRFSGRQFSNSRSEMNVSTLELGDSALYLCASSLAGASGRGADTQYFGPGTRLTVL.

The chain couples TRBV5-4 to TRBJ2-3, with D maybe TRBD1 (5 bases). Deletions cut 3 bases from V and 4 bases from J, with 12 bases between. The CDR3 sequence is 14 residues long. Germline lookup yields CDR1 SGHNT and CDR2 YYREEE (reference sequence). CDR3 in DNA: TGTGCCAGCAGCTCCTGGACACTTCCAGATACGCAGTATTTT. It encodes CASSSWTLPDTQYF.

The chain uses TRBV12-5 and TRBJ2-7, with 7 bases that match TRBD1. The CDR3 runs 15 residues. V trimming: 0 bases; J trimming: 8 bases; junction bases outside the gene matches: 10. Germline CDR1 LGHNT, CDR2 FRNRAP. CDR3 nucleotides: TGTGCTAGTGGTTTGGTACTGGGGACAGAGTTGAAGCAGTACTTC. Its protein product is CASGLVLGTELKQYF.

In this sample, this clone turned up a few times. The V and J genes are TRBV7-2 and TRBJ1-1, with D unresolved. Germline-derived CDR1 and CDR2 are SGHTA and FQGNSA. The CDR3 runs 14 residues. V lost 5 bases and J 0 bases, leaving 10 bases between the germline ends. CDR3 sequence: CASSAQSMNTEAFF. Written as DNA, the CDR3 is TGTGCCAGCAGCGCACAGAGTATGAACACTGAAGCTTTCTTT.

J is TRBJ1-5 and V is TRBV6-5; D is uncertain. In germline, CDR1 is MNHEY, CDR2 SVGAGI. The V gene lost 0 bases and the J gene lost 3 bases, with 9 bases spanning the gap. The CDR3 has 15 residues. CDR3 loop: CASSYSNRNNQPQHF. The CDR3 DNA is TGTGCCAGCAGTTACTCGAACAGAAACAATCAGCCCCAGCATTTT.

This clone was observed a few times. The chain joins TRBV11-2 to TRBJ2-5, with TRBD2 matching over 16 bases. Germline V lookup: CDR1 SGHAT, CDR2 FQNNGV. The CDR3 is made up of 17 amino acids. V shed 1 base, J shed 4 bases, and the junction held 3 bases outside the gene matches. CDR3 sequence reads: CASSLVGLAGGVETQYF. The CDR3 DNA reads as TGTGCCAGCAGCTTAGTGGGACTAGCGGGAGGGGTAGAGACCCAGTACTTC.

The chain joins TRBV5-4 to TRBJ1-2; 10 bases align to TRBD1. This CDR3 spans 14 amino acids. J was trimmed by 5 bases and V by 5 bases; bases with no gene match: 6. Germline values: CDR1 SGHNT, CDR2 YYREEE (reference sequence). CDR3 amino acids: CASRMTGGMYGYTF. The CDR3 DNA reads TGTGCCAGCAGGATGACAGGGGGCATGTATGGCTACACCTTC. Supplemented by reference TRBV5-4 and TRBJ1-2, the full variable domain reads ETGVTQSPTHLIKTRGQQVTLRCSSQSGHNTVSWYQQALGQGPQFIFQYYREEENGRGNFPPRFSGLQFPNYSSELNVNALELDDSALYLCASRMTGGMYGYTFGSGTRLTVV.

The rearrangement uses TRBV4-3 and TRBJ2-3; 10 bases align to TRBD2. The germline CDR1 and CDR2 sequences are LGHNA and YSLEER. V gave up 3 bases and J gave up 6 bases; unmatched junction bases: 9. The CDR3 is 16 amino acids. CDR3 loop: CASSHRQASGSDTQYF. Written as DNA, the CDR3 is TGCGCCAGCAGCCACCGACAGGCTAGCGGGAGCGATACGCAGTATTTT.